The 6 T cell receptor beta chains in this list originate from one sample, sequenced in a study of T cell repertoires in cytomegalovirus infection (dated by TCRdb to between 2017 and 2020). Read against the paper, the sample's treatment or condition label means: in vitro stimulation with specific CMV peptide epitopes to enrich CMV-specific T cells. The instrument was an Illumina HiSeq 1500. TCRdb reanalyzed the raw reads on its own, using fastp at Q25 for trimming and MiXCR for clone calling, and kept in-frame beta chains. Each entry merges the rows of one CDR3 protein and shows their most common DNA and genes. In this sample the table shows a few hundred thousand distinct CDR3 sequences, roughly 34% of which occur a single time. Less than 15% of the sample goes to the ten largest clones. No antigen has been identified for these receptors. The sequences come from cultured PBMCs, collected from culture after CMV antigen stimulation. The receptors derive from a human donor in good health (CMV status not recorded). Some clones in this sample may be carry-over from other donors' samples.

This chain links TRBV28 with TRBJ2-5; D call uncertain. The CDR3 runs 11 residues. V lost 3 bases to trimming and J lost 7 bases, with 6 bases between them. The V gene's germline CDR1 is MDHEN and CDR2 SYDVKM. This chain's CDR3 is CASSLGVTQYF. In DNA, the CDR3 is TGTGCCAGCAGTTTGGGTGTGACCCAGTACTTC.

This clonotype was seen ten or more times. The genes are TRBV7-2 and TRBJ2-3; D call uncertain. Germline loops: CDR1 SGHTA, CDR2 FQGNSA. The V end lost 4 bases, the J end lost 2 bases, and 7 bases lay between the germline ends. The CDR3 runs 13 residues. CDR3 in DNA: TGTGCCAGCAGCTCAGCCCCCACAGATACGCAGTATTTT. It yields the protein CASSSAPTDTQYF.

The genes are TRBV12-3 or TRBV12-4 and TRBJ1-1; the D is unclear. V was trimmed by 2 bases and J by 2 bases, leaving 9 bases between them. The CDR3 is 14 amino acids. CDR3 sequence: CASSLIPINTEAFF. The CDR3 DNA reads TGTGCCAGCAGTTTAATCCCTATAAACACTGAAGCTTTCTTT.

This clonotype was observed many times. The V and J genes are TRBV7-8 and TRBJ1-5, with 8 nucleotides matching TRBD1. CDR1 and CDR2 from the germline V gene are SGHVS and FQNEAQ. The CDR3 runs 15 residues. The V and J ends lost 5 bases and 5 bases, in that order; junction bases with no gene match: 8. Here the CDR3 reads CASSPITGGHQPQHF. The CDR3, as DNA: TGTGCCAGCAGCCCGATAACAGGGGGACATCAGCCCCAGCATTTT.

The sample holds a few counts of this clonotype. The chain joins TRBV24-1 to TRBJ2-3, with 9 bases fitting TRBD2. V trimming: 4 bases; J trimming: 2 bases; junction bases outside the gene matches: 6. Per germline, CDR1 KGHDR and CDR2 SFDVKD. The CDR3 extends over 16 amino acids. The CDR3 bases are TGTGCCACCAGTGACCGACTAGCGGCTATCACAGATACGCAGTATTTT. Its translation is CATSDRLAAITDTQYF.

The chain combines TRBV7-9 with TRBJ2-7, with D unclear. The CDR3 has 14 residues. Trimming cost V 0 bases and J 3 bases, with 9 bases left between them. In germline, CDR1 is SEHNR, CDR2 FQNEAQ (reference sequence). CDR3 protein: CASSLASLVYEQYF. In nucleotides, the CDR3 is TGTGCCAGCAGCTTAGCTTCTCTAGTCTACGAGCAGTACTTC.